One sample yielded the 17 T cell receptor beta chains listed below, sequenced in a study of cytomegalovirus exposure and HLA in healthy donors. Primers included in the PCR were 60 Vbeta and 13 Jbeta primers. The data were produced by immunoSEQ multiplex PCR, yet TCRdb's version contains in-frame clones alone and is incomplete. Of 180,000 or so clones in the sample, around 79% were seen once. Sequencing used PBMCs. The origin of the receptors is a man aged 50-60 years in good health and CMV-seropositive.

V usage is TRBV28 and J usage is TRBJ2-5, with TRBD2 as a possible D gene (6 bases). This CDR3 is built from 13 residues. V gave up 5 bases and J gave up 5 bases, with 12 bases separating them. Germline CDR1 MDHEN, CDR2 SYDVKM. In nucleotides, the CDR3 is TGTGCCAGCAGTCCGCTTGGAGGGGAGACCCAGTACTTC. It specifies CASSPLGGETQYF.

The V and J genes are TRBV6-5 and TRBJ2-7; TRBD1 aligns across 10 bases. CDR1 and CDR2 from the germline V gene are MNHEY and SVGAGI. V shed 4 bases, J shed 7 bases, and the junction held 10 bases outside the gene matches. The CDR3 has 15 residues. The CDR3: CASSSRGTGVREQYF. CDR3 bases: TGTGCCAGCAGTTCGCGAGGGACAGGGGTAAGGGAGCAGTACTTC.

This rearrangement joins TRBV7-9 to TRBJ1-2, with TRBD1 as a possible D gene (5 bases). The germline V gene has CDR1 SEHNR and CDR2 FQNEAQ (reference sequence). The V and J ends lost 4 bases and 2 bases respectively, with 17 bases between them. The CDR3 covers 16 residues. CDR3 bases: TGTGCCAGCAGCTCAGAGTGGTCAGGACACAACTATGGCTACACCTTC. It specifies CASSSEWSGHNYGYTF.

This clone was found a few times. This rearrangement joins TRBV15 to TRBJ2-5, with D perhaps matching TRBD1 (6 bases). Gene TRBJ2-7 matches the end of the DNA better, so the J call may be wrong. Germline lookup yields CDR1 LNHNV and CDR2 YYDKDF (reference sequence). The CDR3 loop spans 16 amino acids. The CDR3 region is CATSKSSGAGADEQYF. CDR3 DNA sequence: TGTGCCACCAGCAAATCTTCGGGTGCAGGGGCTGACGAGCAGTACTTC.

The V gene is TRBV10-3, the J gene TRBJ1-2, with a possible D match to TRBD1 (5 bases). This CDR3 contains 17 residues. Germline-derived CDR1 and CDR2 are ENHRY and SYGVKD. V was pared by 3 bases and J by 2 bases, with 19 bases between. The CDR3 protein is CAISDIRDVRGNYGYTF. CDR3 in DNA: TGTGCCATCAGTGATATAAGGGACGTACGGGGGAACTATGGCTACACCTTC.

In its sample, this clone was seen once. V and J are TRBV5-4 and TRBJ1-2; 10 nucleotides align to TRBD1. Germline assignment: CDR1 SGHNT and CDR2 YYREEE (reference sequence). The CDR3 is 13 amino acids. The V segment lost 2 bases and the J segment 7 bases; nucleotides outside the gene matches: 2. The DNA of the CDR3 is TGTGCCAGCAGCTTACGGGACAGGGGTGGCTACACCTTC. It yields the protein CASSLRDRGGYTF.

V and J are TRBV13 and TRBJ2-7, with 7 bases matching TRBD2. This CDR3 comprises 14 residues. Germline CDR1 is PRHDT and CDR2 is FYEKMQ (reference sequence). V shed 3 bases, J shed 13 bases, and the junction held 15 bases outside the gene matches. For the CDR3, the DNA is TGTGCCAGCAGCTTGGGGGGGGAAAGGGCTTCGAATTACTTC. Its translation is CASSLGGERASNYF.

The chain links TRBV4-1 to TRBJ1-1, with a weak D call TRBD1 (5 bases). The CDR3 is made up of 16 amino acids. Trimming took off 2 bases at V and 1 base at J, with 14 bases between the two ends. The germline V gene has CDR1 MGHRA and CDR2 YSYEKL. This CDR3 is CASSQSRGGSNTEAFF. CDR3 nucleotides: TGCGCCAGCAGCCAATCCCGGGGGGGGTCGAACACTGAAGCTTTCTTT.

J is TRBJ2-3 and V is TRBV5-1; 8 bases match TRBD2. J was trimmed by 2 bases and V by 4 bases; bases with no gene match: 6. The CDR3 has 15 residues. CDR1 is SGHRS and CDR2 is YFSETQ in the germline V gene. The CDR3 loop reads CASSPGLVHTDTQYF. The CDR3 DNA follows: TGCGCCAGCAGCCCGGGACTAGTACACACAGATACGCAGTATTTT.

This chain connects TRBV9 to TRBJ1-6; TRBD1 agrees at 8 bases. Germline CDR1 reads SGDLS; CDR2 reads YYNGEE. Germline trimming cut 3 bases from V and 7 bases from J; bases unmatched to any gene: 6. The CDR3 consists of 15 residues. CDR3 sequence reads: CASSGRTGHNSPLHF. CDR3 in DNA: TGTGCCAGCAGCGGACGGACAGGGCACAATTCACCCCTCCACTTT.

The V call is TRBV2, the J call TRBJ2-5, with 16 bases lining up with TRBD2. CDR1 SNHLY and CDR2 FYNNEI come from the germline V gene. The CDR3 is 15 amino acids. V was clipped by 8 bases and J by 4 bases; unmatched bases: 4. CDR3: CASGGLAGGGETQYF. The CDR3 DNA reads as TGTGCCAGCGGGGGACTAGCGGGGGGGGGAGAGACCCAGTACTTC.

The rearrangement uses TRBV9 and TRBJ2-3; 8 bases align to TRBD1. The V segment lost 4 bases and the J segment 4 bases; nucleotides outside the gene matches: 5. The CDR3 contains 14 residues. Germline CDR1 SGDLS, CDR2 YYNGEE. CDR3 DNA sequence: TGTGCCAGCAGCCCGCAGGGGGCTGCAGATACGCAGTATTTT. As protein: CASSPQGAADTQYF.

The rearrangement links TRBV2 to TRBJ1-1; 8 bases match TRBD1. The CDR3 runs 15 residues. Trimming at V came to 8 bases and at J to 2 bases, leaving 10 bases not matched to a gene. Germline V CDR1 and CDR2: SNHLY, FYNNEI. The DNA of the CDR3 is TGTGCCAGCCACCTTGACAGGGGCCAAAACACTGAAGCTTTCTTT. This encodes CASHLDRGQNTEAFF.

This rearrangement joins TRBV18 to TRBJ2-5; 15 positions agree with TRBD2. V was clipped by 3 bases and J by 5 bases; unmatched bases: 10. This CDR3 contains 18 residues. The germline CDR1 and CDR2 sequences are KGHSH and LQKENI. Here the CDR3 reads CASSPPRTSGGAWETQYF. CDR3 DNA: TGTGCCAGCTCACCCCCACGGACTAGCGGGGGGGCCTGGGAGACCCAGTACTTC.

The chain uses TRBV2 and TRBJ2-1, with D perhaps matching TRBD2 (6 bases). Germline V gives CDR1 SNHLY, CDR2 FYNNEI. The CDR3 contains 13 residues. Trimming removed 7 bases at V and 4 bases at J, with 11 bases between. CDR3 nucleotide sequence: TGTGCCAGCAAGGAGGGGATTTACAATGAGCAGTTCTTC. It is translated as CASKEGIYNEQFF.

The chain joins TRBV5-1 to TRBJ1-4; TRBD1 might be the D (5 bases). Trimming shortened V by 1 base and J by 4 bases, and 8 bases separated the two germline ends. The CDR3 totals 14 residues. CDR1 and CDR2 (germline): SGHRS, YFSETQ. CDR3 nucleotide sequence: TGCGCCAGCAGCTTGCTGGGGGGTAATGAAAAACTGTTTTTT. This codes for CASSLLGGNEKLFF. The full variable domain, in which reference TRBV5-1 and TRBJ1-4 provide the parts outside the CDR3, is KAGVTQTPRYLIKTRGQQVTLSCSPISGHRSVSWYQQTPGQGLQFLFEYFSETQRNKGNFPGRFSGRQFSNSRSEMNVSTLELGDSALYLCASSLLGGNEKLFFGSGTQLSVL.

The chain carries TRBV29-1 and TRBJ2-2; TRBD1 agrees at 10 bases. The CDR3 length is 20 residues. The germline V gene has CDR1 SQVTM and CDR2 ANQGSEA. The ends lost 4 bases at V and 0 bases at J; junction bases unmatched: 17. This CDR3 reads CSVVEVKRDRGFANTGELFF. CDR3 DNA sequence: TGCAGCGTTGTGGAAGTAAAGAGGGACAGGGGCTTCGCGAACACCGGGGAGCTGTTTTTT.